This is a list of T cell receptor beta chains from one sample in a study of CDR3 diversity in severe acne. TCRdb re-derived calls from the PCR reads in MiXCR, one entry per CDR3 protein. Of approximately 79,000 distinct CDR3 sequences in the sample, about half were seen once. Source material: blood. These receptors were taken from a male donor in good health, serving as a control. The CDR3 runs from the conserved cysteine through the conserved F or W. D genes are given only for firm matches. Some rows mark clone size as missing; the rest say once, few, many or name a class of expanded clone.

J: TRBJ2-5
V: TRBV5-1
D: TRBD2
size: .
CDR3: CASSLVGLAGGSRYF
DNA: TGCGCCAGCAGCTTGGTAGGACTAGCGGGAGGGAGTCGGTACTTC

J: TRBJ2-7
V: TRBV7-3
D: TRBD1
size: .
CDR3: CASSLTPMRGRDRGLEQYF
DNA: TGTGCCAGCAGCTTAACTCCGATGCGTGGTCGGGACAGGGGGCTGGAGCAGTACTTC

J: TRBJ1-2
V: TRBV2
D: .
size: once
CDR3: CASSESGTSYGYTF
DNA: TGTGCCAGCAGCGAAAGTGGGACAAGCTATGGCTACACCTTC

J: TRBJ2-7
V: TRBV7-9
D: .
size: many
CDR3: CASSPGPDEQYF
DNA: TGTGCCAGCAGCCCCGGCCCCGACGAGCAGTACTTC

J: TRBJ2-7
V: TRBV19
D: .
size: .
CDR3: CASSIDPSASYEQYF
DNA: TGTGCCAGTAGTATAGACCCTAGCGCCTCCTACGAGCAGTACTTC

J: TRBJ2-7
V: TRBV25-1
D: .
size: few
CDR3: CASSEQVMMKGRPAYEQYF
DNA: TGTGCCAGCAGTGAACAAGTTATGATGAAGGGACGTCCAGCCTACGAGCAGTACTTC

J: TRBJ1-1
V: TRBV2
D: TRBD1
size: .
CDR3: CASTSQQGFWHTEAFF
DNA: TGTGCCAGCACCTCCCAACAGGGGTTTTGGCACACTGAAGCTTTCTTT

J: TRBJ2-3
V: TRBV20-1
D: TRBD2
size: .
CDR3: CSASAGGTDTQYF
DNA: TGCAGTGCTAGTGCGGGGGGGACAGATACGCAGTATTTT

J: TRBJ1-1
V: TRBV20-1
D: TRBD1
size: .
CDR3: CSARSDRGNTEAFF
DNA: TGCAGTGCTAGAAGTGACAGGGGGAACACTGAAGCTTTCTTT

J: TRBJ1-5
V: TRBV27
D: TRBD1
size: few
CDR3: CASSLIQGSYSNQPQHF
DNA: TGTGCCAGCAGTTTGATACAGGGGTCCTATAGCAATCAGCCCCAGCATTTT

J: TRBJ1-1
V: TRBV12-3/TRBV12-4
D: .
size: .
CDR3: CASNSSYGGQEAFF
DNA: TGTGCCAGCAATTCTTCTTACGGGGGGCAAGAAGCTTTCTTT

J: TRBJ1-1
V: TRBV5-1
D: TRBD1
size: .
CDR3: CASSLWTGVPQAFF
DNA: TGCGCCAGCAGCCTATGGACAGGGGTGCCCCAGGCTTTCTTT

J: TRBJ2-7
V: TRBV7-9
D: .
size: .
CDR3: CASSPGASDPYEQYF
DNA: TGCGCCAGCAGCCCTGGGGCTAGCGACCCCTACGAGCAGTACTTC

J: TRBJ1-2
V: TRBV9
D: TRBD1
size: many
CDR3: CASSVGPGQGTGYTF
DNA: TGTGCCAGCAGCGTGGGACCGGGACAGGGGACCGGCTACACCTTC

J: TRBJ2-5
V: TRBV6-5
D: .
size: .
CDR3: CASSTNKTETQYF
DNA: TGTGCCAGCAGTACTAATAAGACAGAGACCCAGTACTTC

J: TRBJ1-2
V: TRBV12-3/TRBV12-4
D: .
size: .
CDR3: CASRRSYGYTF
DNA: TGTGCCAGCAGGCGAAGTTATGGCTACACCTTC

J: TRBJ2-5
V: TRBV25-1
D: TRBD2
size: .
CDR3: CASSPGLAGRETQYF
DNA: TGTGCCAGCTCCCCGGGACTAGCGGGTCGAGAGACCCAGTACTTC